Listed here is a single T cell receptor beta chain. This sample stems from a study of T cell changes during pregnancy in multiple sclerosis. The method was immunoSEQ multiplex PCR; TCRdb's version includes in-frame clones alone and lacks a portion of them. The data show 99,000 or so clones, approximately 93% seen once. Deletions cut 4 bases from V and 7 bases from J, with 17 bases between. The germline gives CDR1 SEHNR, CDR2 FQNEAQ (reference sequence). There are 15 residues in the CDR3. The V and J genes are TRBV7-9 and TRBJ2-1, with D maybe TRBD2 (6 bases). This receptor was taken from a female donor with multiple sclerosis, enrolled in a pregnancy study. Here the sequenced sample was peripheral blood, taken after pregnancy. The CDR3: CASSSAILGGNEQFF. Here the CDR3 DNA reads TGTGCCAGCAGCTCCGCGATCCTCGGAGGGAATGAGCAGTTCTTC. Variable domain in full (rest from reference TRBV7-9 and TRBJ2-1): DTGVSQNPRHKITKRGQNVTFRCDPISEHNRLYWYRQTLGQGPEFLTYFQNEAQLEKSRLLSDRFSAERPKGSFSTLEIQRTEQGDSAMYLCASSSAILGGNEQFFGPGTRLTVL.